Given below is one T cell receptor beta chain in context. When the RNA was reverse transcribed, random hexamers were used with an input of about 0.45 to 1 ug. The CDR3 of TCR beta was amplified by immunoSEQ multiplex PCR across 54 Vbeta and 13 Jbeta. MiXCR, run by TCRdb on the immunoSEQ multiplex PCR reads, gives a single entry per CDR3 protein. The table has approximately 230,000 distinct CDR3 sequences, 93% seen once. The record originates from a study of CD8 T cells in Susac syndrome. The multiple sclerosis control group was made up of treatment-naive patients with stable or active relapsing-remitting disease. The CDR3 spans 15 residues. Germline V gene data show CDR1 as KGHSH and CDR2 as LQKENI. Trimming took 3 bases from V and 7 from J, leaving 13 bases between them.

The sample taken for sequencing was CD4+ T cells from PBMCs. The receptor comes from a human donor with multiple sclerosis. The rearrangement joins TRBV18 to TRBJ1-6; D unresolved. CDR3 region: CASSPGEPRNSPLHF. The CDR3 nucleotides are TGTGCCAGCTCACCGGGAGAGCCGAGGAATTCACCCCTCCACTTT. Using reference TRBV18 and TRBJ1-6 for the parts outside the CDR3, the full variable domain is NAGVMQNPRHLVRRRGQEARLRCSPMKGHSHVYWYRQLPEEGLKFMVYLQKENIIDESGMPKERFSAEFPKEGPSILRIQQVVRGDSAAYFCASSPGEPRNSPLHFGNGTRLTVT.